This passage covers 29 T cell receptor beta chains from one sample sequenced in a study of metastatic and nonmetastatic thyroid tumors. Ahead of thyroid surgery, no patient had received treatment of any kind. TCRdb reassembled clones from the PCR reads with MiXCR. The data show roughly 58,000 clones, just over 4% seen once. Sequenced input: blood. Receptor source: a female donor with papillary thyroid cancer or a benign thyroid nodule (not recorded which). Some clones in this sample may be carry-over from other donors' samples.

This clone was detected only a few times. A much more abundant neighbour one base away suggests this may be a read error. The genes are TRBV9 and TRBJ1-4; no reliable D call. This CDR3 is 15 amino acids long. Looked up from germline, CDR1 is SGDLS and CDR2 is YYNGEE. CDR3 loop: CASSASGDPKEKPFF. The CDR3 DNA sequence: TGTGCCAGCAGCGCAAGCGGGGATCCGAAAGAAAAACCGTTTTTT.

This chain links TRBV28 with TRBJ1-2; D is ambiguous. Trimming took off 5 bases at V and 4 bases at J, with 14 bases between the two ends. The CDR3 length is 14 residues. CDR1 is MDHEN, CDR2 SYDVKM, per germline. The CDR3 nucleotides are TGTGCCAGCAGTCCCCTCGGCACAGCCTATGGCTACACCTTC. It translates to CASSPLGTAYGYTF.

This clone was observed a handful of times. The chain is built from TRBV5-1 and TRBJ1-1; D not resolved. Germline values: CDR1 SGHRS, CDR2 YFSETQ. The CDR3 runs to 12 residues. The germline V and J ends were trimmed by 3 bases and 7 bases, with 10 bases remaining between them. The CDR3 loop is CASSSSVGEAFF. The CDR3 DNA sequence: TGCGCCAGCAGCTCCTCCGTCGGTGAAGCTTTCTTT.

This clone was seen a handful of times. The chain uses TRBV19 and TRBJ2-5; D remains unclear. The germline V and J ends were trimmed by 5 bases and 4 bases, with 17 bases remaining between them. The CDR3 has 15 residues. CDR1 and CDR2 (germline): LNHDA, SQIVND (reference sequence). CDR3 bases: TGTGCCAGTAGTCCCGGAATAGGCATAACAGAGACCCAGTACTTC. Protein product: CASSPGIGITETQYF. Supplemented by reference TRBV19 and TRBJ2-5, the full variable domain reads DGGITQSPKYLFRKEGQNVTLSCEQNLNHDAMYWYRQDPGQGLRLIYYSQIVNDFQKGDIAEGYSVSREKKESFPLTVTSAQKNPTAFYLCASSPGIGITETQYFGPGTRLLVL.

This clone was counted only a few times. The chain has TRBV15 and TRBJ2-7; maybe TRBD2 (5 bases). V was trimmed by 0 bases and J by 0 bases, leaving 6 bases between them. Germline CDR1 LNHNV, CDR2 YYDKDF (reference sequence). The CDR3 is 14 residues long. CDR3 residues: CATSRDRGSYEQYF. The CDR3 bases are TGTGCCACCAGCAGAGATCGGGGCTCCTACGAGCAGTACTTC.

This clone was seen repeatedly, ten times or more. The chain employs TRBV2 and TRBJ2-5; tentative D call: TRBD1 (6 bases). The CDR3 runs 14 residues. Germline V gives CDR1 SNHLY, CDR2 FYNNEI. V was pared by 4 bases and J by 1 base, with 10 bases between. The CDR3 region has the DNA TGTGCCAGCAGTGCAGACAGGACCCAAGAGACCCAGTACTTC. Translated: CASSADRTQETQYF.

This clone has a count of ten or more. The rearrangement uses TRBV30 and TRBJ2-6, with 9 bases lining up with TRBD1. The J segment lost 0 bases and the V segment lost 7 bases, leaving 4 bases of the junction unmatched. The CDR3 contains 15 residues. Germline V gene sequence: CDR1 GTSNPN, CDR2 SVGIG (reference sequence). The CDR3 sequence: CAFQQGASGANVLTF. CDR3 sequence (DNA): TGTGCCTTTCAACAGGGGGCCTCTGGGGCCAACGTCCTGACTTTC.

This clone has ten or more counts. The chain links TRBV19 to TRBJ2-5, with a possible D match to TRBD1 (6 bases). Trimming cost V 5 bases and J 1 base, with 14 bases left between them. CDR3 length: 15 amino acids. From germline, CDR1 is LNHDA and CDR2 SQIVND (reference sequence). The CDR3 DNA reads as TGTGCCAGTAGTGTACTGACAGGCCGCCAAGAGACCCAGTACTTC. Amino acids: CASSVLTGRQETQYF.

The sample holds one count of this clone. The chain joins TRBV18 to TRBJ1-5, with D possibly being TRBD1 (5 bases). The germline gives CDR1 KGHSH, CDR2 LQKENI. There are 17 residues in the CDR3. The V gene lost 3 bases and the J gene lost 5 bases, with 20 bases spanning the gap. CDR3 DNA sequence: TGTGCCAGCTCACCGGGACCGGACCGAGTGTCAGATCAGCCCCAGCATTTT. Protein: CASSPGPDRVSDQPQHF.

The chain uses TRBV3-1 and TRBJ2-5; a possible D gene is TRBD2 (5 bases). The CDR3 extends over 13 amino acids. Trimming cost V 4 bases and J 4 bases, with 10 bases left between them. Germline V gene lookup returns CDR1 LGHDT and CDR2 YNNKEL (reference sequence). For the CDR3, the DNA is TGTGCCAGCAGCCCATACGGAGGAGAGACCCAGTACTTC. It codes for CASSPYGGETQYF.

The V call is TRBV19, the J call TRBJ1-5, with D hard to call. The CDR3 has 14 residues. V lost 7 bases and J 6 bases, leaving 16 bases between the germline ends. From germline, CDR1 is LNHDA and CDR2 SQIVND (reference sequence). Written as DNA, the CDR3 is TGTGCCAGTATTATGGGCATGGGCAGTCAGCCCCAGCATTTT. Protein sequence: CASIMGMGSQPQHF.

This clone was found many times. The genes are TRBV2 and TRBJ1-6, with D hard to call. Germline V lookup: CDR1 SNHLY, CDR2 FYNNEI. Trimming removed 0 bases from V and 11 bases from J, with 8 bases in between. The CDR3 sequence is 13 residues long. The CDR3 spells CASSEAPAAPLHF. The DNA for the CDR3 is TGTGCCAGCAGTGAAGCCCCTGCTGCACCCCTCCACTTT.

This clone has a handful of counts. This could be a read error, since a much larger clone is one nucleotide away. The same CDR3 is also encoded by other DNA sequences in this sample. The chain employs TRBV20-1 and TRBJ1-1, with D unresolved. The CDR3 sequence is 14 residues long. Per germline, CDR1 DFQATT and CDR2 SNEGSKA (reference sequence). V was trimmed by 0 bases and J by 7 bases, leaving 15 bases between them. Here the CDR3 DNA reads TGCAGTGCTAGAGATCGGGCAGGTTCCATTGAAGCTTTCTTT. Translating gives CSARDRAGSIEAFF.

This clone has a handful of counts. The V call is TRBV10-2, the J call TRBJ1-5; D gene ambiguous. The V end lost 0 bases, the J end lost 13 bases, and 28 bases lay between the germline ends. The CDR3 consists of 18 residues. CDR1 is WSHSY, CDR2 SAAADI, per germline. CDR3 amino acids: CASSESGGRANSNQTQHF. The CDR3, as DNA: TGCGCCAGCAGTGAGTCGGGAGGGAGGGCTAATAGCAATCAGACACAGCATTTT.

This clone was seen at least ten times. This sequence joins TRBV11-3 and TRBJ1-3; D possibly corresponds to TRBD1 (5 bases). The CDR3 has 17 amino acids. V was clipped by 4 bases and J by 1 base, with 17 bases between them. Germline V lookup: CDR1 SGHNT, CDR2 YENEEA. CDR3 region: CASSYVSPTASGNTIYF. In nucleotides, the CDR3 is TGTGCCAGCAGCTACGTAAGCCCGACAGCTTCTGGAAACACCATATATTTT.

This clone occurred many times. The CDR3: CASSASGSYEQYF. CDR3 coding DNA: TGTGCCAGCAGTGCTAGCGGGAGTTACGAGCAGTACTTC. This rearrangement joins TRBV25-1 to TRBJ2-7, with TRBD2 matching 10 bases. CDR3 length: 13 residues. Trimming cost V 4 bases and J 4 bases; bases outside gene matches: 1. CDR1 and CDR2 from the germline V gene are MGHDK and SYGVNS.

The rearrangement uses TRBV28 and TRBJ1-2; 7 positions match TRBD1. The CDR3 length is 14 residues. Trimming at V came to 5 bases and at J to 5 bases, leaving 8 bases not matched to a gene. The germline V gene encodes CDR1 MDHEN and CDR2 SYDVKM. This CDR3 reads CASSPPGQLYGYTF. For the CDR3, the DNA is TGTGCCAGCAGTCCCCCGGGACAGCTGTATGGCTACACCTTC.

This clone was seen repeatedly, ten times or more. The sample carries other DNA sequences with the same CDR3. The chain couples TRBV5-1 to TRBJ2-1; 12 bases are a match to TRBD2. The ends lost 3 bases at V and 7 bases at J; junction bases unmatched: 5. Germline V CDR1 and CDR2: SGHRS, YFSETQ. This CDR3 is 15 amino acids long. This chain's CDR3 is CASSSRLAGDNEQFF. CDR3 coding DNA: TGCGCCAGCAGCTCTCGACTAGCGGGAGATAATGAGCAGTTCTTC.

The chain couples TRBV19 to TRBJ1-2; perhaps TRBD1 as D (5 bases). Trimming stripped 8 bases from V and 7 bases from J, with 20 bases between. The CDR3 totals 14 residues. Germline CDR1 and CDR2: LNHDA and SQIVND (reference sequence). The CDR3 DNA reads TGTGCCAGTCGCCCCTCGGGGGGGGTTTCTGGCTACACCTTC. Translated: CASRPSGGVSGYTF.

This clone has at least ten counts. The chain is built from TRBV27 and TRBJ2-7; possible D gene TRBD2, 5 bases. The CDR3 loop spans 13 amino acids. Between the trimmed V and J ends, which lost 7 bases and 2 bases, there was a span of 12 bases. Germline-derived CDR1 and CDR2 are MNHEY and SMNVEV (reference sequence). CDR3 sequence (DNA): TGTGCCAGCAATCGGGCGGGTGCCTACGAGCAGTACTTC. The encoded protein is CASNRAGAYEQYF.

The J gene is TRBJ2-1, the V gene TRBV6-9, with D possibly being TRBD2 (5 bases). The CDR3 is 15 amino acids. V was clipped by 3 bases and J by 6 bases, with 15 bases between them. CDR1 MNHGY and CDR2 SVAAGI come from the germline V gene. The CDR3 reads CASSYGRGPLNEQFF. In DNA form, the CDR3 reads TGTGCCAGCAGTTACGGCCGGGGTCCACTCAATGAGCAGTTCTTC.

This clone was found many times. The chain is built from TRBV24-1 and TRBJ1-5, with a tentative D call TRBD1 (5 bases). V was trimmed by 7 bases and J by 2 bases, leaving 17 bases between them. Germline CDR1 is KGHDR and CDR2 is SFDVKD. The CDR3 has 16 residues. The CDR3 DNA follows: TGTGCCACCAGCGGAAAGGGGTCCAGGGGCAATCAGCCCCAGCATTTT. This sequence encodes CATSGKGSRGNQPQHF.

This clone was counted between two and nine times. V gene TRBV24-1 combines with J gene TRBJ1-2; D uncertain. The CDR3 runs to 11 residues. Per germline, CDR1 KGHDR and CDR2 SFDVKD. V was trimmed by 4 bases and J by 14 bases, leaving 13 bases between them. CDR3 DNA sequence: TGTGCCACCAGTGACCCGTGGACGTGGACCTTC. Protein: CATSDPWTWTF.

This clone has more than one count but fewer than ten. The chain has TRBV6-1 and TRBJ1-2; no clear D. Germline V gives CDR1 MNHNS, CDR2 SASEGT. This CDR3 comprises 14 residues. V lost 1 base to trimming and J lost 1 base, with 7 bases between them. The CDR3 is CASSEGPFNYGYTF. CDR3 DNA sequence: TGTGCCAGCAGTGAAGGACCGTTTAACTATGGCTACACCTTC.

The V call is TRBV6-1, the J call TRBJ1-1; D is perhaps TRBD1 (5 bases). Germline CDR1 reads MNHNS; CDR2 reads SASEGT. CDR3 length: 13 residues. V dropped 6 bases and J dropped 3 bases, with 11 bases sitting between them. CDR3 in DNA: TGTGCCAGCAGCGCGGGGGAGGACACTGAAGCTTTCTTT. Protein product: CASSAGEDTEAFF.

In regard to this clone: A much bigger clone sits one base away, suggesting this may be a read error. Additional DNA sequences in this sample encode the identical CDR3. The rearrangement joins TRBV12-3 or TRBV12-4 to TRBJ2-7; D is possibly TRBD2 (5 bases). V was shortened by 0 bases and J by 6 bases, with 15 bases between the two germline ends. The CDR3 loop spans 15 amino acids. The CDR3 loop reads CASSLARTGLSEQYF. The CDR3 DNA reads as TGTGCCAGCAGTTTAGCTAGGACGGGGTTGAGCGAGCAGTACTTC.

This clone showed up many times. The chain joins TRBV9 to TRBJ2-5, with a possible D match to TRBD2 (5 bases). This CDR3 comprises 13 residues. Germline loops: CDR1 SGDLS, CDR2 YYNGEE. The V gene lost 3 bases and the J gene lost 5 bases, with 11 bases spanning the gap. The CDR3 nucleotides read TGTGCCAGCAGCGGGGAAGAGGGTGAGACCCAGTACTTC. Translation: CASSGEEGETQYF.

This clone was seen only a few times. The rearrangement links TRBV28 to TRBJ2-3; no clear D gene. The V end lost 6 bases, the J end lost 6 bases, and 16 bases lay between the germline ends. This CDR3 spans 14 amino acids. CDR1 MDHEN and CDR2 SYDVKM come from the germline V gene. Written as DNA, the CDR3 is TGTGCCAGCAGGACATCCCCCATCCGGGATACGCAGTATTTT. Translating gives CASRTSPIRDTQYF. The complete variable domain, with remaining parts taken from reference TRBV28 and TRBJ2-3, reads DVKVTQSSRYLVKRTGEKVFLECVQDMDHENMFWYRQDPGLGLRLIYFSYDVKMKEKGDIPEGYSVSREKKERFSLILESASTNQTSMYLCASRTSPIRDTQYFGPGTRLTVL.

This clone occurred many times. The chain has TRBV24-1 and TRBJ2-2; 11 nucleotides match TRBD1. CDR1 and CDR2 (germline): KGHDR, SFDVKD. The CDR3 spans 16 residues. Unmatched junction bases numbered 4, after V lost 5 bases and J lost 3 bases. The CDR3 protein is CATSGDRGEDTGELFF. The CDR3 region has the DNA TGTGCCACCAGTGGGGACAGGGGGGAAGACACCGGGGAGCTGTTTTTT.